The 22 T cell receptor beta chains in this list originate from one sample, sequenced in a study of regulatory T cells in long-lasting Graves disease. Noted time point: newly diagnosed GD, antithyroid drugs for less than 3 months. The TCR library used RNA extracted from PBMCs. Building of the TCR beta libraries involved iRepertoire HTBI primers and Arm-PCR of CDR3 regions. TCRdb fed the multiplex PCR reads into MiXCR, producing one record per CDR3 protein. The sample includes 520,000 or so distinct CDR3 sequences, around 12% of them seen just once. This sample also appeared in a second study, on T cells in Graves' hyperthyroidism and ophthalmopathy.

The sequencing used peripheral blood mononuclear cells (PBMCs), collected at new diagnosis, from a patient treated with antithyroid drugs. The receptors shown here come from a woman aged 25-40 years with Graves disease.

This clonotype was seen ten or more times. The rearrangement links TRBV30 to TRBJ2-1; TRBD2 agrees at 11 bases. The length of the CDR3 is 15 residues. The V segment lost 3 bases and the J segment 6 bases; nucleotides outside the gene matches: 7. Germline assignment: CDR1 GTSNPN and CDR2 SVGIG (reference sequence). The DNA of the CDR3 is TGTGCCTGGAGACCACTAGCGGGAGACCTCAATGAGCAGTTCTTC. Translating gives CAWRPLAGDLNEQFF.

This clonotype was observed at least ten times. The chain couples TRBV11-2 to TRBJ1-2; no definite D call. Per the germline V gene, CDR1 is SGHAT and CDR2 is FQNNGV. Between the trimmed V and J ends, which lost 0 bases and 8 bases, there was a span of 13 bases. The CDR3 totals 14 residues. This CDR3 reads CASSLDPGLGGYTF. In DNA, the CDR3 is TGTGCCAGCAGCTTAGATCCGGGATTGGGAGGCTACACCTTC.

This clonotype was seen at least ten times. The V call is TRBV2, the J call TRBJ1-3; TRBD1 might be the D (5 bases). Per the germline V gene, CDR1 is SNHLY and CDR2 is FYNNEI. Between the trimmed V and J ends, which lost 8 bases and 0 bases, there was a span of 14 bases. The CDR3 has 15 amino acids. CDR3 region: CASGGLSLSGNTIYF. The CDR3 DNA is TGTGCCAGCGGGGGACTTTCACTCTCTGGAAACACCATATATTTT. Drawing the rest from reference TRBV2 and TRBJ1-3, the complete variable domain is EPEVTQTPSHQVTQMGQEVILRCVPISNHLYFYWYRQILGQKVEFLVSFYNNEISEKSEIFDDQFSVERPDGSNFTLKIRSTKLEDSAMYFCASGGLSLSGNTIYFGEGSWLTVV.

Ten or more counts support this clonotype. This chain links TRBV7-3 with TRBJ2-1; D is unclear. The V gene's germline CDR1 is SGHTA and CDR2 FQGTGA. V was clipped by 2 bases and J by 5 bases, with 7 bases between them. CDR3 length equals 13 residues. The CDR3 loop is CASSLLGDNEQFF. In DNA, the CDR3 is TGTGCCAGCAGCTTATTAGGTGACAATGAGCAGTTCTTC.

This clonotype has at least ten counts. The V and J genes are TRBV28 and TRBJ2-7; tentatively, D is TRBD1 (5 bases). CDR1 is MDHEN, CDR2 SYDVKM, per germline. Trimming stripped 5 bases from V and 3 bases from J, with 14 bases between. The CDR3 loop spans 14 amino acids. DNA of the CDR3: TGTGCCAGCAGTCCTACAGGTAATCTCTACGAGCAGTACTTC. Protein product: CASSPTGNLYEQYF.

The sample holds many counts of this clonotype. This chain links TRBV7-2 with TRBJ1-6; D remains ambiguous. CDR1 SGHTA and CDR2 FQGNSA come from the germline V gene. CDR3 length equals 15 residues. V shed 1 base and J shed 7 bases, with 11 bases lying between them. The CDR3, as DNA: TGTGCCAGCAGCTTAGAGGGTGTGGGGAATTCACCCCTCCACTTT. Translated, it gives CASSLEGVGNSPLHF.

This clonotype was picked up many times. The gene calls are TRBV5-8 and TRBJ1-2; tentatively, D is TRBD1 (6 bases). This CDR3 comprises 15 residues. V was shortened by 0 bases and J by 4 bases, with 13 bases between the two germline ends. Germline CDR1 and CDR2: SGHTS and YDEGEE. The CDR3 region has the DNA TGTGCCAGCAGCTTGGGCGGCGGGGGCAGCTATGGCTACACCTTC. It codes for CASSLGGGGSYGYTF.

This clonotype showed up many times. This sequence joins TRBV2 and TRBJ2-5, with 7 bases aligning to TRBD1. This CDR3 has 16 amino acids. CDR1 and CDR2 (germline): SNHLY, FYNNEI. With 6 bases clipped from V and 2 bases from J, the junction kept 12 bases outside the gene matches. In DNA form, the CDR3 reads TGTGCCAGCAGCGACCCGGGACAGCTATATCAAGAGACCCAGTACTTC. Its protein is CASSDPGQLYQETQYF.

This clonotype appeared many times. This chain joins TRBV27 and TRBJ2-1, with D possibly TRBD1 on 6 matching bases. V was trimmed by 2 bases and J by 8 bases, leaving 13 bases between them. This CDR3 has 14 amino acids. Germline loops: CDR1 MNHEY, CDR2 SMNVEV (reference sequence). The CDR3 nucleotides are TGTGCCAGCAGTTTACGACAGGCAGACCATGAGCAGTTCTTC. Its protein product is CASSLRQADHEQFF.

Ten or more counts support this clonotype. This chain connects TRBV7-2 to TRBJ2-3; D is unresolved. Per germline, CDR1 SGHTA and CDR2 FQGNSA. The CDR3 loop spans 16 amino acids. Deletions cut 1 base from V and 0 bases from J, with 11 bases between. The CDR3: CASSLGIGTSTDTQYF. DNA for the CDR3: TGTGCCAGCAGCTTAGGAATAGGTACTAGCACAGATACGCAGTATTTT.

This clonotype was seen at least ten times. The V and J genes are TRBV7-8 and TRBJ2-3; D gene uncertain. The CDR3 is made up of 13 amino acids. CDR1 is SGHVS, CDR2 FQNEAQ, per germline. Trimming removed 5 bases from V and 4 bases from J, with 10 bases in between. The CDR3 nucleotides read TGTGCCAGCAGCCCGGACCCTGCAGATACGCAGTATTTT. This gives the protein CASSPDPADTQYF.

In DNA, the CDR3 is TGTGCCAGCAGTTCGGGACAGGGATGGTACGAGCAGTACGTC. Protein: CASSSGQGWYEQYV. The J gene is TRBJ2-7, the V gene TRBV12-3 or TRBV12-4, with TRBD1 identical over 9 bases. The CDR3 extends over 14 amino acids. V shed 4 bases and J 4 bases; nucleotides not matched to a gene: 5.

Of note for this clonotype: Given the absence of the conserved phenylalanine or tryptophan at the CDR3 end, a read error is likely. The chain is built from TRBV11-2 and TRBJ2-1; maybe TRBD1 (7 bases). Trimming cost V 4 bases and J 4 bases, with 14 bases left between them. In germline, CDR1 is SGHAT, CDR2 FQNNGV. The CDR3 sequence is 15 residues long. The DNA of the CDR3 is TGTGCCAGCAGCTCTGGCGGGACAGAGTACAATGAGCAGTTCTAC. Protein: CASSSGGTEYNEQFY.

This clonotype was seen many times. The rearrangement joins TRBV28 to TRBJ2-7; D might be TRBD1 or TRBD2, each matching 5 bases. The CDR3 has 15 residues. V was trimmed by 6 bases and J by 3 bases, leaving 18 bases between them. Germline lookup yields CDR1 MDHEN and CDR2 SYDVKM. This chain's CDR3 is CASRSTGSRGYEQYF. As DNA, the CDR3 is TGTGCCAGCAGGAGTACAGGCTCTCGGGGCTACGAGCAGTACTTC.

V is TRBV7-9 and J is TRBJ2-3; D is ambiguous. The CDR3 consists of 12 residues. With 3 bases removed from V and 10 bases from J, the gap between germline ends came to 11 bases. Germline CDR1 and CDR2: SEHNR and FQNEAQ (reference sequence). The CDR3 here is CASSLPHKAQYF. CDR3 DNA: TGTGCCAGCAGCTTGCCCCACAAGGCGCAGTATTTT.

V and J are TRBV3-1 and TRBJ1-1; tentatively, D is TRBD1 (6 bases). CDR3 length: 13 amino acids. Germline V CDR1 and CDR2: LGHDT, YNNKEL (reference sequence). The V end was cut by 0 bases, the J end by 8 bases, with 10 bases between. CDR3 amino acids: CASSQDPGAEAFF. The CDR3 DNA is TGTGCCAGCAGCCAAGATCCAGGGGCGGAAGCTTTCTTT.

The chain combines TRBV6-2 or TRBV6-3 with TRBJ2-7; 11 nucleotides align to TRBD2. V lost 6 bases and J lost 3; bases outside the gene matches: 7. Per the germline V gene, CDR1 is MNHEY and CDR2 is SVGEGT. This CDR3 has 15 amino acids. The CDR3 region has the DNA TGTGCCAGCAGAGACTCCGGGACTAGCGGCTACGAGCAGTACTTC. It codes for CASRDSGTSGYEQYF.

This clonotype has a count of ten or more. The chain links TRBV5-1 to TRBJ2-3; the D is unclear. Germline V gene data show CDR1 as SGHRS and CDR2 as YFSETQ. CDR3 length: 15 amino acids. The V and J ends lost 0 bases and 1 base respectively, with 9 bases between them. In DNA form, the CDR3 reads TGCGCCAGCAGCTTGGTTTCCCTCGGCACAGATACGCAGTATTTT. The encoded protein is CASSLVSLGTDTQYF.

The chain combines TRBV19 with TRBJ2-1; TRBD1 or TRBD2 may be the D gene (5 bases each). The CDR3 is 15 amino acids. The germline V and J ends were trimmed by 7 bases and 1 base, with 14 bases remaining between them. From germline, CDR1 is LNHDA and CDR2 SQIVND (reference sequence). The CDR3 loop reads CASMRDGESYNEQFF. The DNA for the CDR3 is TGTGCCAGTATGAGGGACGGTGAGTCCTACAATGAGCAGTTCTTC. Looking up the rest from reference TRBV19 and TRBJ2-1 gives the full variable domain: DGGITQSPKYLFRKEGQNVTLSCEQNLNHDAMYWYRQDPGQGLRLIYYSQIVNDFQKGDIAEGYSVSREKKESFPLTVTSAQKNPTAFYLCASMRDGESYNEQFFGPGTRLTVL.

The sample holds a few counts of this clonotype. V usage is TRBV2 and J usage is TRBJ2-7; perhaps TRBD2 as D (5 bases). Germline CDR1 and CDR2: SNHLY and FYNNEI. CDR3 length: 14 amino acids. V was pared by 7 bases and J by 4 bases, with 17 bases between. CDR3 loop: CASNRLTKNYEQYF. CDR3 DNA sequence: TGTGCCAGCAATAGACTAACTAAAAATTACGAGCAGTACTTC.

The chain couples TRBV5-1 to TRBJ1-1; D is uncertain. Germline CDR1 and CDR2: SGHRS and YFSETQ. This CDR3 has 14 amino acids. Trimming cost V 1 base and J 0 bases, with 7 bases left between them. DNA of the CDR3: TGCGCCAGCAGCTTGTTGTCCGTGAACACTGAAGCTTTCTTT. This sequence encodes CASSLLSVNTEAFF.

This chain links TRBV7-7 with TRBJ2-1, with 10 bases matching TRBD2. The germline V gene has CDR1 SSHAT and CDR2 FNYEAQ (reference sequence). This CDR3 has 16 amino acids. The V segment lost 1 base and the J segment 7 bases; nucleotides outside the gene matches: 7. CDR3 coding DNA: TGTGCCAGCAGCTTAGAAAGGCTAGCGGGGGAAAATGAGCAGTTCTTC. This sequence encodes CASSLERLAGENEQFF.